This TCR beta chain was recovered during a study of T cell repertoires in cytomegalovirus infection. Overall study results and limits: The response measured ex vivo was dominated by TCR beta clonotypes (HLA-C-restricted and CMV-specific).

TCRdb reprocessed the reads via MiXCR and lists one record per CDR3 protein. The repertoire has about a million distinct CDR3 sequences, roughly a third of them found once; the top ten carry around an eighth. With 1 base clipped from V and 0 bases from J, the junction kept 11 bases outside the gene matches. CDR3 length: 19 residues. Germline assignment: CDR1 MNHEY and CDR2 SVGAGI. A remark on this clonotype: Its antigen is unknown.

This chain connects TRBV6-5 to TRBJ2-3; the match to TRBD2 covers 9 bases. The sample was cultured CD8+ T cells from PBMCs, taken from culture after CMV antigen stimulation. The TCR comes from a human donor in good health (CMV status not recorded). Some clones in this sample may be carry-over from other donors' samples. The CDR3 loop is CASSYFPAGGKPSTDTQYF. The CDR3 DNA sequence: TGTGCCAGCAGTTACTTCCCAGCGGGGGGAAAACCTAGCACAGATACGCAGTATTTT.